This entry concerns a single T cell receptor (beta chain). TCRdb keeps only in-frame clones here, not all; method: immunoSEQ multiplex PCR. The data show about 380,000 clones, around 90% seen once. The data originate from a study of blood T cell repertoires in COVID-19. V lost 1 base and J lost 3, with 13 bases in between. Germline assignment: CDR1 SGHTA and CDR2 FQGNSA. The CDR3 totals 15 residues. The V and J genes are TRBV7-2 and TRBJ2-7; weak D call: TRBD1 (5 bases). The clonotype originates from a young woman who had recovered from COVID-19. Sequencing was done on a sample of PBMCs or T cells enriched from blood (not recorded which). This CDR3 is CASSLVGQGLYEQYF. CDR3 nucleotides: TGTGCCAGCAGCTTAGTAGGGCAGGGCCTCTACGAGCAGTACTTC.